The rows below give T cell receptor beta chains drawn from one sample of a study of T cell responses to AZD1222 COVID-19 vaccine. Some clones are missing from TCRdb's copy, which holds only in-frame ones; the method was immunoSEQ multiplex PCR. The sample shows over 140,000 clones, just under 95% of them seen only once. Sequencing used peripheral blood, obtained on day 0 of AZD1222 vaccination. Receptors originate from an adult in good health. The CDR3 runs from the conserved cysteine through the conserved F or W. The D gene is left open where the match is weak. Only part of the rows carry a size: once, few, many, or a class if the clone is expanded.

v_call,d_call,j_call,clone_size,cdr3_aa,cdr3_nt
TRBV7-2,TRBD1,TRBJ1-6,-,CASSSNAGTVNSPLHF,TGTGCCAGCAGTTCTAACGCCGGGACAGTGAATTCACCCCTCCACTTT
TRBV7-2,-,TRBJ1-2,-,CASSPIDASGYTF,TGTGCCAGCAGTCCTATCGACGCCTCTGGCTACACCTTC
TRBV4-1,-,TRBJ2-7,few,CASSPPGSGEQYF,TGCGCCAGCAGCCCCCCCGGTTCGGGCGAGCAGTACTTC
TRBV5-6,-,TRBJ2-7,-,CASSTPGTPNEQYF,TGTGCCAGCAGCACCCCCGGGACTCCGAACGAGCAGTACTTC
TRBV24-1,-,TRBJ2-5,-,CATSDRTVQETQYF,TGTGCCACCAGTGACCGGACAGTCCAAGAGACCCAGTACTTC
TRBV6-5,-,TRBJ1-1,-,CASSPPNLEAFF,TGTGCCAGCAGTCCCCCGAACCTTGAAGCTTTCTTT
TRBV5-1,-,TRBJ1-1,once,CASSLSGGNTEAFF,TGCGCCAGCAGCTTGAGTGGCGGGAACACTGAAGCTTTCTTT
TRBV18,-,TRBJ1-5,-,CASSPGQNLGQPQHF,TGTGCCAGCTCACCTGGCCAGAATCTCGGGCAGCCCCAGCATTTT
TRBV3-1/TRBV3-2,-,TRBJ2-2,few,CASSQDRGGGTGELFF,TGTGCCAGCAGCCAAGATCGTGGAGGGGGCACCGGGGAGCTGTTTTTT
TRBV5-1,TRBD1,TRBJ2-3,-,CASSASGTGLKSTQYF,TGCGCCAGCAGCGCCTCCGGGACAGGGTTGAAGAGTACGCAGTATTTT
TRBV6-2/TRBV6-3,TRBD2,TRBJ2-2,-,CASSYLTSGRANTGELFF,TGTGCCAGCAGTTACTTGACTAGCGGGAGGGCGAACACCGGGGAGCTGTTTTTT
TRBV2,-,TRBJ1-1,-,CASSNGRLNTEAFF,TGTGCCAGCAGTAACGGACGGTTGAACACTGAAGCTTTCTTT
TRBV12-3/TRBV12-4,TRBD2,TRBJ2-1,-,CASSSGGNEQFF,TGTGCCAGCAGTTCGGGGGGTAATGAGCAGTTCTTC
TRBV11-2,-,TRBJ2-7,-,CASSLDRTAYEQYF,TGTGCCAGCAGCTTAGATAGGACAGCCTACGAGCAGTACTTC
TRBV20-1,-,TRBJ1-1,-,CSASEQWAEAFF,TGCAGTGCTAGTGAACAGTGGGCTGAAGCTTTCTTT
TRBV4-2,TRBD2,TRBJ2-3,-,CASSQGPRGRTTDTQYF,TGTGCCAGCAGCCAAGGCCCGCGGGGGAGAACCACAGATACGCAGTATTTT
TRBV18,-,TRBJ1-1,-,CASSPGPRTTNTEAFF,TGTGCCAGCTCACCCGGGCCCAGAACCACGAACACTGAAGCTTTCTTT
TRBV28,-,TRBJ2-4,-,CASSLVPGTPLAKNIQYF,TGTGCCAGCAGTTTAGTCCCCGGGACACCCTTAGCCAAAAACATTCAGTACTTC
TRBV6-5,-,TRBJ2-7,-,CASSYGISYEQYF,TGTGCCAGCAGTTATGGGATCTCCTACGAGCAGTACTTC
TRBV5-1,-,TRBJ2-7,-,CASSLDRARREQYF,TGCGCCAGCAGCTTGGACAGGGCGCGCCGCGAGCAGTACTTC
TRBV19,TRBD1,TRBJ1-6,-,CASSQGVRSPLHF,TGTGCCAGTTCACAGGGGGTCCGATCACCCCTCCACTTT
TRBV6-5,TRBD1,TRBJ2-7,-,CASFGTGGSYEQYF,TGTGCCAGCTTTGGGACAGGGGGGTCCTACGAGCAGTACTTC
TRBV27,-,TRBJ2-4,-,CASRPDRPTDLAKNIQYF,TGTGCCAGCAGACCCGACAGACCAACCGACCTAGCCAAAAACATTCAGTACTTC
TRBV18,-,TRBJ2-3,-,CASSPFSGGTDTQYF,TGTGCCAGCTCACCGTTCTCTGGAGGGACAGATACGCAGTATTTT
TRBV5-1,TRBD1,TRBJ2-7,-,CASRSRTGAYEQYF,TGCGCCAGCAGGTCCCGGACAGGGGCCTACGAGCAGTACTTC
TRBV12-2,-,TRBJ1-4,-,CASRLTTGWEKLFF,TGTGCAAGTCGCTTAACTACGGGTTGGGAAAAACTGTTTTTT
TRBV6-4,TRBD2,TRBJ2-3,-,CASSDSSGGADTQYF,TGTGCCAGCAGTGACTCTAGCGGGGGGGCAGATACGCAGTATTTT
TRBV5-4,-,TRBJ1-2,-,CASSLREGRAYGYTF,TGTGCCAGCAGCCTCCGGGAGGGTCGAGCCTATGGCTACACCTTC
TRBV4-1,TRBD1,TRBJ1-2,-,CASSQVLGGDYGYTF,TGCGCCAGCAGCCAAGTTTTAGGGGGCGACTATGGCTACACCTTC
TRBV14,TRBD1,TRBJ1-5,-,CASSRDRDQPQHF,TGTGCCAGCAGCCGGGACAGGGACCAGCCCCAGCATTTT
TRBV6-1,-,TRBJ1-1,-,CASSEGSQTEAFF,TGTGCCAGCAGTGAAGGGAGCCAGACTGAAGCTTTCTTT
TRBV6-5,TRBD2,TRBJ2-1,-,CASSHGRAFYNEQFF,TGTGCCAGCAGCCACGGGAGGGCGTTCTACAATGAGCAGTTCTTC
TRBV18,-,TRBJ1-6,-,CASSLWPGSYNSPLHF,TGTGCCAGCTCCCTGTGGCCGGGCTCCTATAATTCACCCCTCCACTTT
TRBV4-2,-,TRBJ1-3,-,CASSQVRGSGGNTIYF,TGTGCCAGCAGCCAAGTCAGAGGGTCGGGCGGAAACACCATATATTTT
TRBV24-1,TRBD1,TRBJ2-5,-,CATSEPGTGEETQYF,TGTGCCACCAGTGAGCCCGGGACAGGGGAAGAGACCCAGTACTTC
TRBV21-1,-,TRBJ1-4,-,CASSTTNEKLFF,TGTGCCAGCAGTACAACTAATGAAAAACTGTTTTTT
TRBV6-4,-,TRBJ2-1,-,CASSDSAGSYNEQFF,TGTGCCAGCAGTGACTCAGCGGGCTCCTACAATGAGCAGTTCTTC
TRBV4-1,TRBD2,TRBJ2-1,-,CASSPLAGPSREQFF,TGCGCCAGCAGCCCCCTAGCGGGACCCTCCCGTGAGCAGTTCTTC
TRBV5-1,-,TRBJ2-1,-,CASSLVGDLSYNEQFF,TGCGCCAGCAGCTTGGTTGGTGACCTCTCCTACAATGAGCAGTTCTTC
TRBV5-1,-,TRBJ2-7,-,CASSLSTSNGEQYF,TGCGCCAGCAGCTTGTCCACGTCTAACGGCGAGCAGTACTTC